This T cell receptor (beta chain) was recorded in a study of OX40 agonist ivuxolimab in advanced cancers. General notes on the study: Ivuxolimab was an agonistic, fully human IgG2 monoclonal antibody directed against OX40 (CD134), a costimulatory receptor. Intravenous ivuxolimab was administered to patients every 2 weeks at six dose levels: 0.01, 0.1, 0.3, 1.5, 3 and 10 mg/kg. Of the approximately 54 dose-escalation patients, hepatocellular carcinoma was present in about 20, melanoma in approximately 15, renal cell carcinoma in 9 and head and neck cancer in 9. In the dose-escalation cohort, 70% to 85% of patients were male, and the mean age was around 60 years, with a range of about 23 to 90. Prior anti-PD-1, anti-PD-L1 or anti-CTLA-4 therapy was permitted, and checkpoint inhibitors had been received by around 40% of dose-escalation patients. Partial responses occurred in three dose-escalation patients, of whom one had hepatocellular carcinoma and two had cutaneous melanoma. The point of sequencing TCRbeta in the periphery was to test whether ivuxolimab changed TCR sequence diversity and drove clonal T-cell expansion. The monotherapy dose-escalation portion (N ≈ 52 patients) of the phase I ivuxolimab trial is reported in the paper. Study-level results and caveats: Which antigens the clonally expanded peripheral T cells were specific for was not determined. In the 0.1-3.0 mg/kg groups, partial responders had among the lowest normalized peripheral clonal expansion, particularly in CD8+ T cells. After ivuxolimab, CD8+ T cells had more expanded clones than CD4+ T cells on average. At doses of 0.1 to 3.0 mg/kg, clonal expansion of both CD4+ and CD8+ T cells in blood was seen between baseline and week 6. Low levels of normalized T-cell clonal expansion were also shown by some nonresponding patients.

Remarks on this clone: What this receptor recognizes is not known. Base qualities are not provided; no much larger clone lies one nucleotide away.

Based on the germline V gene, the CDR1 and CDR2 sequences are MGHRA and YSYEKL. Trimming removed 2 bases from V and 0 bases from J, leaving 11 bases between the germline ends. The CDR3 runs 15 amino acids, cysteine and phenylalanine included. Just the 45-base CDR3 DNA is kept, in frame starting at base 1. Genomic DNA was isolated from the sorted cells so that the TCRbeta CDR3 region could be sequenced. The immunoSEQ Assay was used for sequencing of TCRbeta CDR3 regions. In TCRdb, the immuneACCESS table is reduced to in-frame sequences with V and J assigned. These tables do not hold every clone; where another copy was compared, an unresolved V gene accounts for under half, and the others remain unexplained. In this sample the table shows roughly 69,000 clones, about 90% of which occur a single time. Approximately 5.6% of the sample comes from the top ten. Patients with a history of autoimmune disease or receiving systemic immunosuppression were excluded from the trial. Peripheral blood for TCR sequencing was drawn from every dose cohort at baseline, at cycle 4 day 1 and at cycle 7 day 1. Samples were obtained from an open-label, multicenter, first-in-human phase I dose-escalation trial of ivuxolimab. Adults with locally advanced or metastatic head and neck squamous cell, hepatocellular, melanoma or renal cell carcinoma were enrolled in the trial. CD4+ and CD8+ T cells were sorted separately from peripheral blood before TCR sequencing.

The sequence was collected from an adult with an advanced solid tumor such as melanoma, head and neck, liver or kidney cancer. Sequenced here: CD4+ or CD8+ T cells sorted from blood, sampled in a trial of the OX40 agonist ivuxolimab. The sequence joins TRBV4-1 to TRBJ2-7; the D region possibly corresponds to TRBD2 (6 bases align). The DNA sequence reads TGCGCCAGCAGCCAAACGACTAGTTTCTCCTACGAGCAGTACTTC. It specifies CASSQTTSFSYEQYF.